This T cell receptor (beta chain) was captured in a study of blood T cells in healthy people across ages. Overall study results and limits: Without sorted subsets, naive and antigen-experienced compartments could not be conclusively compared. Both naive CD4+ cell counts and diversity were greater in long-lived donors than in aged donors. Across samples, TCR beta diversity tracked strongly with naive T cell percentage.

Germline V gene sequence: CDR1 LGHNA, CDR2 YSLEER. The CDR3 covers 15 residues. Combining a sample-barcoded 5' primer with a J-beta primer mix, a second PCR ran for roughly 7 to 12 cycles. Every single cDNA molecule received a tag from a template-switch adaptor with 12 random nucleotides. TCRdb re-called the 5' RACE reads through MiXCR, storing one row per CDR3 protein. The table shows around 1,900,000 distinct CDR3 sequences, with around 42% occurring only once. The count of this clonotype is one. Its antigen is not identified. At one end, the junction sequence differs from germline, possibly due to a read error.

The receptor comes from a human donor in good health. Sequences were obtained from blood. This chain joins TRBV4-3 and TRBJ2-5; TRBD2 matches 9 bases. This CDR3 reads CASNQDITSGETQYF. For the CDR3, the DNA is TGCGCCAGCAACCAAGATATAACTAGCGGGGAGACCCAGTACTTC.